Below, 32 T cell receptor beta chains from the same sample are listed, as sequenced in a study of graft-versus-host responses after intestinal transplantation. The starting material, graft tissue, was processed to release intraepithelial and lamina propria lymphocytes. TCRdb's table, derived via immunoSEQ multiplex PCR, lists solely in-frame clones and lacks some. The sample includes roughly 19,000 clones, approximately 70% of them seen just once. Specimen: ileum tissue, collected 20 days after intestinal transplant. Receptor source: a human patient who received an intestinal transplant, so some T cells may come from the graft donor.

V and J are TRBV7-9 and TRBJ2-1; D possibly corresponds to TRBD2 (6 bases). Looked up from germline, CDR1 is SEHNR and CDR2 is FQNEAQ (reference sequence). V lost 3 bases and J lost 5, with 23 bases in between. This CDR3 comprises 18 residues. The CDR3 DNA sequence: TGTGCCAGCAGCTTGTCCCTCTTGCGTCCCGGGAGCCACAATGAGCAGTTCTTC. Its translation: CASSLSLLRPGSHNEQFF.

The V and J genes are TRBV6-4 and TRBJ2-3, with no clear D. Per the germline V gene, CDR1 is MRHNA and CDR2 is SNTAGT. The V and J ends lost 0 bases and 2 bases respectively, with 6 bases between them. This CDR3 is 14 amino acids long. CDR3 protein: CASSDSSNTDTQYF. The CDR3 DNA sequence: TGTGCCAGCAGTGACTCGTCTAACACAGATACGCAGTATTTT.

This chain connects TRBV5-1 to TRBJ2-7; 9 bases are shared with TRBD1. Germline lookup yields CDR1 SGHRS and CDR2 YFSETQ. The CDR3 has 13 amino acids. J gave up 5 bases and V 4 bases, and 4 bases lay outside the gene matches. The CDR3 coding sequence is TGCGCCAGCAGCCGGGACAGGGTCAACGAGCAGTACTTC. As protein: CASSRDRVNEQYF.

V usage is TRBV6-4 and J usage is TRBJ2-7; 10 bases match TRBD2. Trimming took 3 bases from V and 0 from J; bases not matched to a gene: 2. Germline V lookup: CDR1 MRHNA, CDR2 SNTAGT. The CDR3 totals 15 residues. The CDR3 DNA reads as TGTGCCAGCAGTGAGCTAGCGGGGGACTCCTACGAGCAGTACTTC. Its protein product is CASSELAGDSYEQYF.

This clone was counted between two and nine times. The chain carries TRBV7-8 and TRBJ1-3, with D unresolved. Germline lookup yields CDR1 SGHVS and CDR2 FQNEAQ. The CDR3 is made up of 15 amino acids. V was pared by 5 bases and J by 0 bases, with 11 bases between. The CDR3 region has the DNA TGTGCCAGCAGCCAGTTACAGTACTCTGGAAACACCATATATTTT. This sequence encodes CASSQLQYSGNTIYF.

The DNA for the CDR3 is TGTGCCAGCAGTTACGAGACTAGCGGGGGTTACAATGAGCAGTTCTTC. Residues: CASSYETSGGYNEQFF. The chain uses TRBV6-5 and TRBJ2-1; 12 bases agree with TRBD2. The CDR3 covers 16 residues. The junction had 3 bases not matched to a gene; V was cut back by 2 bases and J by 4 bases. Germline V lookup: CDR1 MNHEY, CDR2 SVGAGI.

There are a few counts of this clone. The CDR3 loop is CASRINRGPGGTEAFF. The CDR3 coding sequence is TGTGCCAGCAGGATTAACAGGGGGCCTGGTGGCACTGAAGCTTTCTTT. The V call is TRBV2, the J call TRBJ1-1; the match to TRBD1 covers 9 bases. Germline loops: CDR1 SNHLY, CDR2 FYNNEI. The trim removed 6 bases at V and 4 bases at J, leaving 12 bases unmatched. The CDR3 is made up of 16 amino acids.

The chain is built from TRBV30 and TRBJ1-4; 7 nucleotides match TRBD1. Germline V gene sequence: CDR1 GTSNPN, CDR2 SVGIG (reference sequence). Unmatched junction bases numbered 2, after V lost 3 bases and J lost 4 bases. The CDR3 spans 13 residues. CDR3 in amino acids: CAWSRDSNEKLFF. Here the CDR3 DNA reads TGTGCCTGGAGCCGGGACAGTAATGAAAAACTGTTTTTT.

In this sample, this clone turned up once. The V call is TRBV30, the J call TRBJ2-5; 9 nucleotides line up with TRBD2. CDR3 length: 14 residues. Trimming removed 6 bases from V and 5 bases from J; junction bases left unmatched: 10. Germline-derived CDR1 and CDR2 are GTSNPN and SVGIG (reference sequence). CDR3 residues: CACSLGLAGETQYF. DNA for the CDR3: TGTGCCTGTTCCCTAGGGCTAGCGGGGGAGACCCAGTACTTC.

The chain is built from TRBV5-1 and TRBJ2-2; TRBD1 aligns across 7 bases. With V trimmed by 3 bases and J by 6 bases, 8 bases remained unmatched. This CDR3 has 15 residues. Germline-derived CDR1 and CDR2 are SGHRS and YFSETQ. CDR3 in DNA: TGCGCCAGCAGCTCGGGACAGCATTGGTCCGGGGAGCTGTTTTTT. This translates into CASSSGQHWSGELFF.

V gene TRBV27 combines with J gene TRBJ2-1; possibly TRBD2 for D (6 bases). This CDR3 is 15 amino acids long. V gave up 1 base and J gave up 3 bases, with 10 bases separating them. Germline CDR1 is MNHEY and CDR2 is SMNVEV (reference sequence). The CDR3 DNA reads as TGTGCCAGCAGTTTATTGGCGGGGCTCTACAATGAGCAGTTCTTC. Translating it yields CASSLLAGLYNEQFF.

The chain combines TRBV21-1 with TRBJ1-4; the DNA was not compared with TRBD1, the D call given in the table. TRBV21-1 is listed as a pseudogene. The CDR3 covers 16 residues. CDR3 amino acids: CASSKRDRGFYEKLFF. The CDR3 DNA follows: TGTGCCAGCAGCAAACGGGACAGGGGTTTCTATGAAAAACTGTTTTTT.

The chain couples TRBV5-1 to TRBJ2-7; tentatively, D is TRBD2 (5 bases). CDR1 is SGHRS, CDR2 YFSETQ, per germline. Trimming took off 2 bases at V and 3 bases at J, with 12 bases between the two ends. This CDR3 is built from 14 residues. Here the CDR3 reads CASSFGGGLYEQYF. The CDR3 DNA follows: TGCGCCAGCAGCTTCGGCGGAGGCCTCTACGAGCAGTACTTC.

The chain couples TRBV30 to TRBJ1-1, with TRBD1 as a possible D gene (5 bases). This CDR3 spans 13 amino acids. Germline V CDR1 and CDR2: GTSNPN, SVGIG (reference sequence). Deletions cut 2 bases from V and 3 bases from J, with 10 bases between. The CDR3 bases are TGTGCCTGGAGTTCCGACAGCTACACTGAAGCTTTCTTT. As protein: CAWSSDSYTEAFF.

By share, this clone ranks as medium-sized (0.01 to 0.1%). The V gene is TRBV5-4, the J gene TRBJ1-1; unclear D gene. The ends were cut back, 0 bases at V and 2 bases at J, with 11 bases in the middle. The germline V gene has CDR1 SGHNT and CDR2 YYREEE (reference sequence). The CDR3 has 15 amino acids. The CDR3 bases are TGTGCCAGCAGCTTGGGGCTGACACTTAACACTGAAGCTTTCTTT. Amino acids: CASSLGLTLNTEAFF.

This chain uses TRBV5-6 with TRBJ2-2; 11 nucleotides match TRBD2. J was trimmed by 8 bases and V by 3 bases; bases with no gene match: 6. CDR3 length equals 15 residues. Germline CDR1 and CDR2: SGHDT and YYEEEE. CDR3 amino acids: CASSSTSGVQGELFF. The DNA of the CDR3 is TGTGCCAGCAGCTCGACTAGCGGGGTTCAGGGGGAGCTGTTTTTT.

The table lists this clone with a few counts. The rearrangement joins TRBV23-1 to TRBJ2-7; 9 nucleotides line up with TRBD1. TRBV23-1 is treated as an ORF (open reading frame) with a function not yet certain. The CDR3 has 20 amino acids. With V trimmed by 6 bases and J by 4 bases, 25 bases remained unmatched. CDR3 nucleotide sequence: TGCGCCAGCAGGAAGTGGGACAGGGTAGGACCCCACCCTCGGGATTACGAGCAGTACTTC. Its protein product is CASRKWDRVGPHPRDYEQYF.

The CDR3 spells CASSLAGGPLAEFF. The CDR3 nucleotides are TGCGCCAGCAGCTTAGCGGGGGGGCCTTTAGCGGAGTTCTTC. The chain employs TRBV5-1 and TRBJ2-1; 10 bases are shared with TRBD2. The CDR3 covers 14 residues. J was trimmed by 14 bases and V by 2 bases; bases with no gene match: 10. Germline values: CDR1 SGHRS, CDR2 YFSETQ.

The V and J genes are TRBV29-1 and TRBJ2-7; tentative D call: TRBD1 (6 bases). Deletions cut 4 bases from V and 3 bases from J, with 13 bases between. Germline-derived CDR1 and CDR2 are SQVTM and ANQGSEA. This CDR3 spans 13 amino acids. The CDR3 spells CSVGGGWGYEQYF. CDR3 nucleotide sequence: TGCAGCGTTGGTGGGGGCTGGGGCTACGAGCAGTACTTC.

V usage is TRBV7-2 and J usage is TRBJ2-5, with D perhaps matching TRBD2 (5 bases). Trimming shortened V by 3 bases and J by 5 bases, and 13 bases separated the two germline ends. Germline V CDR1 and CDR2: SGHTA, FQGNSA. The CDR3 has 14 residues. CDR3 in amino acids: CASSFAGPRETQYF. The CDR3, as DNA: TGTGCCAGCAGCTTTGCGGGTCCGCGGGAGACCCAGTACTTC.

V gene TRBV4-1 combines with J gene TRBJ1-1; D may be TRBD1 (5 bases). The CDR3 runs 15 residues. Trimming shortened V by 0 bases and J by 2 bases, and 10 bases separated the two germline ends. The germline V gene has CDR1 MGHRA and CDR2 YSYEKL. This chain's CDR3 is CASSQEWTHNTEAFF. The CDR3 nucleotides are TGCGCCAGCAGCCAAGAGTGGACACACAACACTGAAGCTTTCTTT.

The V and J genes are TRBV7-9 and TRBJ1-5; D gene unclear. Germline V gives CDR1 SEHNR, CDR2 FQNEAQ (reference sequence). The V and J ends lost 1 base and 6 bases respectively, with 7 bases between them. The CDR3 extends over 13 amino acids. CDR3: CASSLGSGQPQHF. For the CDR3, the DNA is TGTGCCAGCAGCTTAGGGTCGGGTCAGCCCCAGCATTTT.

The chain couples TRBV7-2 to TRBJ2-1, with TRBD2 matching 9 bases. From germline, CDR1 is SGHTA and CDR2 FQGNSA. After removal of 10 bases from V and 8 bases from J, the junction contained 9 bases not matched to a gene. The CDR3 loop spans 13 amino acids. CDR3: CATAGGPFHEQFF. DNA for the CDR3: TGTGCCACTGCGGGGGGGCCATTCCATGAGCAGTTCTTC.

The chain employs TRBV4-1 and TRBJ2-7; 9 bases map to TRBD2. Germline trimming cut 1 base from V and 4 bases from J; bases unmatched to any gene: 14. In germline, CDR1 is MGHRA, CDR2 YSYEKL. This CDR3 comprises 18 residues. The CDR3 loop reads CASSQVLAGLYGRYEQYF. The CDR3 DNA sequence: TGCGCCAGCAGCCAAGTTCTAGCGGGGCTATACGGCAGGTACGAGCAGTACTTC.

The rearrangement links TRBV4-2 to TRBJ1-5, with TRBD1 as a possible D gene (5 bases). Between the trimmed V and J ends, which lost 3 bases and 4 bases, there was a span of 16 bases. The CDR3 length is 16 residues. Germline CDR1 LGHNA, CDR2 YNFKEQ. As DNA, the CDR3 is TGTGCCAGCAGCCAGCCAGGGTCCCAAAAAAATCAGCCCCAGCATTTT. Translating gives CASSQPGSQKNQPQHF.

This chain joins TRBV19 and TRBJ1-6; 10 positions agree with TRBD1. The CDR3 spans 15 residues. Germline V gene lookup returns CDR1 LNHDA and CDR2 SQIVND (reference sequence). V shed 4 bases, J shed 8 bases, and the junction held 5 bases outside the gene matches. The CDR3 DNA is TGTGCCAGTAGTACCCAAGGGACAGGGGATTCACCCCTCCACTTT. Protein product: CASSTQGTGDSPLHF.

V and J are TRBV6-1 and TRBJ2-7, with a possible D match to TRBD1 (6 bases). The CDR3 is 14 residues long. Deletions cut 2 bases from V and 0 bases from J, with 8 bases between. The germline V gene encodes CDR1 MNHNS and CDR2 SASEGT. The DNA of the CDR3 is TGTGCCAGCAGTGAACAGGGGAGCTCCTACGAGCAGTACTTC. Protein: CASSEQGSSYEQYF.

This chain joins TRBV6-6 and TRBJ1-2, with D unclear. The CDR3 loop spans 12 amino acids. Trimming took 2 bases from V and 5 from J, leaving 6 bases between them. Germline V lookup: CDR1 MNHNY, CDR2 SVGAGI (reference sequence). CDR3 sequence reads: CASSYRRYGYTF. CDR3 nucleotide sequence: TGTGCCAGCAGTTACCGGAGATATGGCTACACCTTC.

The chain uses TRBV5-6 and TRBJ2-2, with 11 bases aligning to TRBD2. This CDR3 has 17 residues. J lost 2 bases, V lost 3 bases, and 6 bases had no gene match. Germline values: CDR1 SGHDT, CDR2 YYEEEE. Here the CDR3 reads CASSWGLAETNTGELFF. The CDR3 region has the DNA TGTGCCAGCAGCTGGGGACTAGCGGAAACAAACACCGGGGAGCTGTTTTTT.

CDR3 protein: CASSQDWRGGRGAFF. CDR3 DNA sequence: TGCGCCAGCAGCCAAGATTGGAGGGGGGGAAGAGGAGCTTTCTTT. The chain recombines TRBV4-3 with TRBJ1-1; D possibly corresponds to TRBD1 (6 bases). The V gene lost 0 bases and the J gene lost 10 bases, with 18 bases spanning the gap. The CDR3 totals 15 residues. CDR1 is LGHNA and CDR2 is YSLEER in the germline V gene.

The chain links TRBV27 to TRBJ2-1, with 7 nucleotides matching TRBD1. J lost 7 bases, V lost 6 bases, and 6 bases had no gene match. The CDR3 runs to 13 residues. CDR1 MNHEY and CDR2 SMNVEV come from the germline V gene (reference sequence). This CDR3 reads CASSPDRVNEQFF. For the CDR3, the DNA is TGTGCCAGCAGCCCTGACAGGGTTAATGAGCAGTTCTTC.

V gene TRBV6-1 combines with J gene TRBJ1-3; D is unresolved. The germline V and J ends were trimmed by 0 bases and 4 bases, with 10 bases remaining between them. The CDR3 runs 15 residues. CDR1 and CDR2 from the germline V gene are MNHNS and SASEGT. CDR3: CASSEARGGGNTIYF. The CDR3 bases are TGTGCCAGCAGTGAAGCGCGGGGTGGAGGAAACACCATATATTTT.